The 29 T cell receptor beta chains reported below all come from one sample, sequenced in a study of a mutant IDH1 vaccine in newly diagnosed glioma. Profiling relied on immunoSEQ multiplex PCR, and the TCRdb table lists in-frame clones only, not all of them. The sample lists about 51,000 clones; about three quarters were seen once. Stated time point: baseline, week 1 (first vaccination visit). Specified treatment: pre-vaccination baseline after standard-of-care therapy. Material: PBMCs, obtained from a glioma patient treated with radiotherapy, temozolomide or both. These TCRs come from a middle-aged woman with glioma.

The chain is built from TRBV6-6 and TRBJ2-7, with D possibly being TRBD1 (6 bases). The CDR3 extends over 14 amino acids. CDR1 is MNHNY, CDR2 SVGAGI, per germline (reference sequence). V dropped 4 bases and J dropped 6 bases, with 16 bases sitting between them. This CDR3 reads CASSFPRTEGEQYF. The CDR3 DNA reads as TGTGCCAGCAGTTTCCCGAGGACAGAAGGCGAGCAGTACTTC.

This clone was observed a handful of times. The gene calls are TRBV10-3 and TRBJ1-6; TRBD1 might be the D (6 bases). CDR3 length: 14 residues. V dropped 5 bases and J dropped 6 bases, with 11 bases sitting between them. The germline V gene has CDR1 ENHRY and CDR2 SYGVKD. Here the CDR3 reads CAISLGQPNSPLHF. The CDR3 nucleotides read TGTGCCATCAGTCTCGGACAGCCTAATTCACCCCTCCACTTT.

V is TRBV11-2 and J is TRBJ2-5, with 10 bases that match TRBD2. Germline CDR1 reads SGHAT; CDR2 reads FQNNGV. The CDR3 spans 18 residues. The trim removed 1 base at V and 7 bases at J, leaving 15 bases unmatched. CDR3 DNA: TGTGCCAGCAGCTTAGGATTGGGTACAGCGGGGGGGCCTGGGACCCAGTACTTC. Translated: CASSLGLGTAGGPGTQYF. The whole variable domain, filled in from reference TRBV11-2 and TRBJ2-5, reads EAGVAQSPRYKIIEKRQSVAFWCNPISGHATLYWYQQILGQGPKLLIQFQNNGVVDDSQLPKDRFSAERLKGVDSTLKIQPAKLEDSAVYLCASSLGLGTAGGPGTQYFGPGTRLLVL.

The chain's CDR3 is CASSRDPPGANVLTF. The CDR3 coding sequence is TGCGCCAGCAGCCGGGACCCCCCTGGGGCCAACGTCCTGACTTTC. V and J are TRBV5-1 and TRBJ2-6; D possibly uses TRBD1 or TRBD2 (5 bases each). The germline V gene has CDR1 SGHRS and CDR2 YFSETQ. V dropped 4 bases and J dropped 2 bases, with 10 bases sitting between them. The CDR3 runs 15 residues. The full variable domain, its missing parts supplied by reference TRBV5-1 and TRBJ2-6, is KAGVTQTPRYLIKTRGQQVTLSCSPISGHRSVSWYQQTPGQGLQFLFEYFSETQRNKGNFPGRFSGRQFSNSRSEMNVSTLELGDSALYLCASSRDPPGANVLTFGAGSRLTVL.

The CDR3 reads CAWSRNVLGTGSPWGNQPQHF. The CDR3 coding sequence is TGTGCCTGGAGTCGGAACGTCTTAGGGACAGGGTCCCCGTGGGGCAATCAGCCCCAGCATTTT. J is TRBJ1-5 and V is TRBV30; 9 bases agree with TRBD1. The V and J ends lost 2 bases and 2 bases, in that order; junction bases with no gene match: 22. Germline lookup yields CDR1 GTSNPN and CDR2 SVGIG (reference sequence). CDR3 length: 21 amino acids.

The V gene is TRBV25-1, the J gene TRBJ1-1, with D unclear. This CDR3 is built from 15 residues. Germline V gives CDR1 MGHDK, CDR2 SYGVNS. V dropped 5 bases and J dropped 1 base, with 14 bases sitting between them. The CDR3 coding sequence is TGTGCCAGCAGTCCGCGGGCCTCGGGGAACACTGAAGCTTTCTTT. This sequence encodes CASSPRASGNTEAFF. The whole variable domain, remainder taken from reference TRBV25-1 and TRBJ1-1, is EADIYQTPRYLVIGTGKKITLECSQTMGHDKMYWYQQDPGMELHLIHYSYGVNSTEKGDLSSESTVSRIRTEHFPLTLESARPSHTSQYLCASSPRASGNTEAFFGQGTRLTVV.

The chain recombines TRBV15 with TRBJ2-5, with D unclear. The CDR3 spans 15 residues. Germline CDR1 reads LNHNV; CDR2 reads YYDKDF (reference sequence). Trimming cost V 1 base and J 1 base, with 10 bases left between them. The CDR3 DNA sequence: TGTGCCACCAGCAGAGGTCTGGGGATCCAAGAGACCCAGTACTTC. Amino acids: CATSRGLGIQETQYF.

The V and J genes are TRBV6-6 and TRBJ1-1, with D unclear. V lost 4 bases and J 4 bases, leaving 16 bases between the germline ends. Per germline, CDR1 MNHNY and CDR2 SVGAGI (reference sequence). The CDR3 covers 15 residues. Here the CDR3 DNA reads TGTGCCAGCAGTTCTCTCGGAGGCGTACTCACTGAAGCTTTCTTT. Its translation: CASSSLGGVLTEAFF.

The chain couples TRBV9 to TRBJ2-1, with D unclear. Trimming removed 1 base at V and 3 bases at J, with 14 bases between. From germline, CDR1 is SGDLS and CDR2 YYNGEE. The CDR3 covers 16 residues. CDR3 protein: CASSVTLRAYYNEQFF. DNA of the CDR3: TGTGCCAGCAGCGTAACCCTTCGGGCCTACTACAATGAGCAGTTCTTC.

This clone was seen a few times. The rearrangement links TRBV7-2 to TRBJ1-1; TRBD1 matches at 7 bases. Germline V lookup: CDR1 SGHTA, CDR2 FQGNSA. The V and J ends lost 1 base and 9 bases, in that order; junction bases with no gene match: 11. CDR3 length: 15 residues. CDR3 in DNA: TGTGCCAGCAGCTTAGAAGGGACAGAAAAGGGAAAAGCTTTCTTT. Its protein product is CASSLEGTEKGKAFF.

CDR3: CSARDAYTQYF. CDR3 sequence (DNA): TGCAGTGCTAGAGATGCGTATACGCAGTATTTT. J is TRBJ2-3 and V is TRBV20-1; D not certain. Germline CDR1 and CDR2: DFQATT and SNEGSKA (reference sequence). V lost 0 bases and J lost 7, with 5 bases in between. The length of the CDR3 is 11 residues.

The CDR3, as DNA: TGTGCCAGCAGCCACGGTGGACAGGTCCTGTATGGCTACACCTTC. Protein: CASSHGGQVLYGYTF. V is TRBV5-5 and J is TRBJ1-2; 7 bases map to TRBD1. The CDR3 covers 15 residues. J gave up 5 bases and V 4 bases, and 11 bases lay outside the gene matches. Per the germline V gene, CDR1 is SGHKS and CDR2 is YYEKEE (reference sequence).

The chain joins TRBV30 to TRBJ1-1; D gene uncertain. The CDR3 is made up of 12 amino acids. V dropped 3 bases and J dropped 8 bases, with 13 bases sitting between them. The germline V gene encodes CDR1 GTSNPN and CDR2 SVGIG (reference sequence). The CDR3 DNA follows: TGTGCCTGGAGCGAGGTAGGGAGGGAAGCTTTCTTT. This codes for CAWSEVGREAFF.

This rearrangement joins TRBV5-4 to TRBJ1-3; the D gene is possibly TRBD1 (6 bases). The CDR3 length is 16 residues. The germline V gene encodes CDR1 SGHNT and CDR2 YYREEE (reference sequence). V was shortened by 3 bases and J by 0 bases, with 13 bases between the two germline ends. The DNA of the CDR3 is TGTGCCAGCAGCTACAGTACAGGGCCCTCTGGAAACACCATATATTTT. This translates into CASSYSTGPSGNTIYF.

Points on this clone: The sample contains more than one DNA sequence encoding this CDR3. The rearrangement uses TRBV30 and TRBJ1-3; TRBD1 matches 7 bases. V lost 2 bases to trimming and J lost 0 bases; unmatched junction nucleotides: 4. Germline assignment: CDR1 GTSNPN and CDR2 SVGIG (reference sequence). The CDR3 is 15 residues long. The CDR3 DNA sequence: TGTGCCTGGAGTCGGGACAGTGGCTCTGGAAACACCATATATTTT. It specifies CAWSRDSGSGNTIYF. Looking up the rest from reference TRBV30 and TRBJ1-3 gives the full variable domain: SQTIHQWPATLVQPVGSPLSLECTVEGTSNPNLYWYRQAAGRGLQLLFYSVGIGQISSEVPQNLSASRPQDRQFILSSKKLLLSDSGFYLCAWSRDSGSGNTIYFGEGSWLTVV.

V usage is TRBV6-5 and J usage is TRBJ2-7, with 9 bases that match TRBD1. Germline CDR1 MNHEY, CDR2 SVGAGI. V shed 6 bases and J 6 bases; nucleotides not matched to a gene: 12. The CDR3 totals 15 residues. CDR3 nucleotides: TGTGCCAGCAGGCGTTCCGGGACAGGGTGGCCCGAGCAGTACTTC. It is translated as CASRRSGTGWPEQYF.

The table lists this clone with a count of one. V is TRBV10-3 and J is TRBJ1-4; D might be TRBD1 (6 bases). The V end lost 3 bases, the J end lost 4 bases, and 15 bases lay between the germline ends. This CDR3 contains 16 residues. Germline loops: CDR1 ENHRY, CDR2 SYGVKD. CDR3 coding DNA: TGTGCCATCAGTGAATTCCGGGACACCAATAATGAAAAACTGTTTTTT. Translation: CAISEFRDTNNEKLFF.

The chain links TRBV7-6 to TRBJ2-7, with D unresolved. In germline, CDR1 is SGHVS, CDR2 FNYEAQ. This CDR3 is 13 amino acids long. The germline V and J ends were trimmed by 6 bases and 0 bases, with 9 bases remaining between them. The CDR3 reads CASRGPSSYEQYF. The CDR3 region has the DNA TGTGCCAGCAGAGGGCCAAGCTCCTACGAGCAGTACTTC.

Only one count was recorded for this clone. The chain combines TRBV6-1 with TRBJ1-5; weak D call: TRBD1 (5 bases). Germline V gene lookup returns CDR1 MNHNS and CDR2 SASEGT. Trimming left V 4 bases short and J 5 bases short, with 15 bases between. The CDR3 spans 15 residues. The CDR3 loop reads CASSVTGGEYQPQHF. The CDR3 DNA sequence: TGTGCCAGCAGTGTTACAGGTGGGGAGTATCAGCCCCAGCATTTT.

The chain joins TRBV7-2 to TRBJ2-2, with TRBD1 as a possible D gene (5 bases). The CDR3 has 15 amino acids. The germline CDR1 and CDR2 sequences are SGHTA and FQGNSA. Between the trimmed V and J ends, which lost 0 bases and 4 bases, there was a span of 9 bases. In DNA, the CDR3 is TGTGCCAGCAGCTTAGCAGGGGTTAGCACCGGGGAGCTGTTTTTT. It translates to CASSLAGVSTGELFF.

The J gene is TRBJ1-2, the V gene TRBV5-4; no clear D gene. Germline V gives CDR1 SGHNT, CDR2 YYREEE (reference sequence). Trimming pared 1 base from V and 0 bases from J, leaving 10 bases between. The CDR3 contains 15 residues. This chain's CDR3 is CASSLRQPTNYGYTF. DNA of the CDR3: TGTGCCAGCAGCTTGCGGCAGCCCACTAACTATGGCTACACCTTC.

The chain carries TRBV5-5 and TRBJ2-5; D is perhaps TRBD2 (6 bases). The CDR3 totals 15 residues. Germline loops: CDR1 SGHKS, CDR2 YYEKEE (reference sequence). The V end was cut by 3 bases, the J end by 5 bases, with 17 bases between. The CDR3 nucleotides are TGTGCCAGCAGCTCCCCGGGCGGCGGGACGGAGACCCAGTACTTC. Translated, it gives CASSSPGGGTETQYF.

This chain connects TRBV7-2 to TRBJ2-2; D call uncertain. CDR3 length equals 13 residues. The germline gives CDR1 SGHTA, CDR2 FQGNSA. Trimming took off 4 bases at V and 0 bases at J, with 3 bases between the two ends. The CDR3 loop is CASSSPNTGELFF. CDR3 in DNA: TGTGCCAGCAGCTCCCCGAACACCGGGGAGCTGTTTTTT. Full variable domain (outside the CDR3, taken from reference TRBV7-2 and TRBJ2-2): GAGVSQSPSNKVTEKGKDVELRCDPISGHTALYWYRQSLGQGLEFLIYFQGNSAPDKSGLPSDRFSAERTGGSVSTLTIQRTQQEDSAVYLCASSSPNTGELFFGEGSRLTVL.

This sequence joins TRBV5-1 and TRBJ1-1; TRBD1 agrees at 8 bases. The V gene's germline CDR1 is SGHRS and CDR2 YFSETQ. J gave up 0 bases and V 4 bases, and 8 bases lay outside the gene matches. CDR3 length: 16 amino acids. CDR3 DNA sequence: TGCGCCAGCAGCCCCTCGACAGGGGCGGTGAACACTGAAGCTTTCTTT. Translating gives CASSPSTGAVNTEAFF.

The chain uses TRBV4-1 and TRBJ2-7; D unclear. Germline V lookup: CDR1 MGHRA, CDR2 YSYEKL. V was cut by 0 bases and J by 2 bases, with 11 bases left in between. The CDR3 covers 15 residues. The CDR3 protein is CASSQDLSQTYEQYF. The CDR3 coding sequence is TGCGCCAGCAGCCAAGATCTTTCACAAACCTACGAGCAGTACTTC.

This sequence joins TRBV27 and TRBJ2-6, with 9 positions matching TRBD2. The trim removed 7 bases at V and 0 bases at J, leaving 10 bases unmatched. The length of the CDR3 is 18 residues. The V gene's germline CDR1 is MNHEY and CDR2 SMNVEV (reference sequence). The CDR3 DNA reads as TGTGCCAGCACCAAGATCACTAGCGGGTACTCTGGGGCCAACGTCCTGACTTTC. This encodes CASTKITSGYSGANVLTF.

CDR3 protein: CASSLAPGPGEKLFF. In DNA form, the CDR3 reads TGTGCCAGCAGCTTGGCGCCAGGTCCTGGGGAAAAACTGTTTTTT. The chain is built from TRBV5-6 and TRBJ1-4; D is unresolved. CDR1 is SGHDT and CDR2 is YYEEEE in the germline V gene. Between the trimmed V and J ends, which lost 0 bases and 8 bases, there was a span of 14 bases. This CDR3 has 15 residues.

The chain carries TRBV5-1 and TRBJ1-2, with 10 positions matching TRBD1. The CDR3 length is 13 residues. Germline CDR1 SGHRS, CDR2 YFSETQ. Germline trimming cut 4 bases from V and 8 bases from J; bases unmatched to any gene: 5. The CDR3 DNA follows: TGCGCCAGCAGCGGCGGACAGGGGGAAGGCTACACCTTC. Protein product: CASSGGQGEGYTF.

This rearrangement joins TRBV5-4 to TRBJ2-3, with D maybe TRBD1 (6 bases). Germline CDR1 is SGHNT and CDR2 is YYREEE (reference sequence). The V gene lost 6 bases and the J gene lost 4 bases, with 12 bases spanning the gap. This CDR3 spans 13 amino acids. Here the CDR3 reads CASKLGAADTQYF. DNA for the CDR3: TGTGCCAGCAAGCTGGGGGCCGCAGATACGCAGTATTTT. The variable domain in full, with the rest retrieved from reference TRBV5-4 and TRBJ2-3, is ETGVTQSPTHLIKTRGQQVTLRCSSQSGHNTVSWYQQALGQGPQFIFQYYREEENGRGNFPPRFSGLQFPNYSSELNVNALELDDSALYLCASKLGAADTQYFGPGTRLTVL.